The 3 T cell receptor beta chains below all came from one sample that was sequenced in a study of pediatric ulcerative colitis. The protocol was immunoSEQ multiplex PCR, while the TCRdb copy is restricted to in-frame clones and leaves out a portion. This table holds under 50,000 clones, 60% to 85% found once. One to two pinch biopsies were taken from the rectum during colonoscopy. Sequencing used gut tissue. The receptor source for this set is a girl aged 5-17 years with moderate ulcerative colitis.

CDR3 bases: TGTGCCAGCAGCTTAAATGCCCCCGGGACACACCATAATTCACCCCTCCACTTT. Translation: CASSLNAPGTHHNSPLHF. The V gene is TRBV7-2, the J gene TRBJ1-6, with D possibly being TRBD1 (6 bases). V lost 2 bases to trimming and J lost 5 bases, with 19 bases between them. The CDR3 has 18 amino acids. Germline V gene lookup returns CDR1 SGHTA and CDR2 FQGNSA.

CDR3 amino acids: CASSLNWRPEQYF. CDR3 DNA: TGTGCCAGCAGCCTTAATTGGAGGCCCGAGCAGTACTTC. The chain combines TRBV14 with TRBJ2-7, with D possibly matching TRBD2 (5 bases). The V and J ends lost 4 bases and 6 bases respectively, with 13 bases between them. This CDR3 region has 13 residues. Germline CDR1 SGHDN, CDR2 FVKESK.

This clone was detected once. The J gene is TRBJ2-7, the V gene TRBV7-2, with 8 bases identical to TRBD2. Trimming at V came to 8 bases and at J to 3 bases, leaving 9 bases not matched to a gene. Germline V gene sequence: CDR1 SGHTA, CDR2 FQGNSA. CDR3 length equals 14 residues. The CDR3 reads CASLPGLGFYEQYF. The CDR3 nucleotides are TGTGCCAGCCTCCCGGGACTAGGATTCTACGAGCAGTACTTC.